The clone carrying this T cell receptor beta chain was observed once. This sample was taken from a study of blood T cell repertoires in COVID-19. Study summary: There were acute and convalescent COVID-19 samples, and they came from the United States, Italy and Spain. T cells, B-cell-depleted T cells, or PBMCs supplied cDNA or gDNA.

Germline CDR1 and CDR2: GTSNPN and SVGIG (reference sequence). With 4 bases removed from V and 1 base from J, the gap between germline ends came to 13 bases. The CDR3 is 14 residues long. The authors' processing: Researchers report that nucleated cell counts were estimated from reference gene primer amplification. Using immunoSEQ multiplex PCR, the repertoire was profiled, and TCRdb retains in-frame clones only, with some absent. The V and J calls and the clone size are those of that table, but D and trimming were determined from the DNA. Of 200,000 to 300,000 clones in the sample, 80% to 90% were seen once.

The receptor was derived from a man in his forties who had recovered from COVID-19. This chain uses TRBV30 with TRBJ1-1, with D unresolved. Sequenced input: peripheral blood. The CDR3 sequence: CAWNSGSRNTEAFF. CDR3 bases: TGTGCCTGGAATTCCGGGAGCCGGAACACTGAAGCTTTCTTT. Looking up the rest from reference TRBV30 and TRBJ1-1 gives the full variable domain: SQTIHQWPATLVQPVGSPLSLECTVEGTSNPNLYWYRQAAGRGLQLLFYSVGIGQISSEVPQNLSASRPQDRQFILSSKKLLLSDSGFYLCAWNSGSRNTEAFFGQGTRLTVV.